These 9 T cell receptor beta chains were all obtained from the same sample, sequenced in a study of blood T cell repertoires in COVID-19. Produced via immunoSEQ multiplex PCR; TCRdb's table is partial and in-frame only. The data show about 140,000 clones, 85% to 90% seen once. The specimen sequenced was peripheral blood. These receptor sequences come from a woman aged 80 or over with acute or convalescent COVID-19.

The V gene is TRBV19, the J gene TRBJ1-6; D is unclear. The germline gives CDR1 LNHDA, CDR2 SQIVND (reference sequence). The CDR3 contains 16 residues. Trimming shortened V by 3 bases and J by 2 bases, and 11 bases separated the two germline ends. This chain's CDR3 is CASSIVHLAYNSPLHF. The CDR3 nucleotides are TGTGCCAGTAGTATTGTACACCTCGCCTATAATTCACCCCTCCACTTT.

J is TRBJ2-1 and V is TRBV4-3, with a weak D call TRBD2 (6 bases). CDR3 length: 17 residues. Trimming took off 0 bases at V and 8 bases at J, with 20 bases between the two ends. Germline assignment: CDR1 LGHNA and CDR2 YSLEER. This chain's CDR3 is CASSQDSAGKFSHEQFF. In nucleotides, the CDR3 is TGCGCCAGCAGCCAAGATTCGGCGGGGAAATTCTCCCATGAGCAGTTCTTC.

The rearrangement joins TRBV6-5 to TRBJ2-5; a weak D match, TRBD1 (6 bases). Germline assignment: CDR1 MNHEY and CDR2 SVGAGI. Trimming shortened V by 9 bases and J by 4 bases, and 12 bases separated the two germline ends. The CDR3 has 12 amino acids. CDR3 nucleotide sequence: TGTGCCAGTACAGGGTCGGGAGAGACCCAGTACTTC. Translated: CASTGSGETQYF.

V gene TRBV3-1 (or the pseudogene TRBV3-2) combines with J gene TRBJ1-1; D not certain. The CDR3 sequence is 15 residues long. V lost 0 bases and J 4 bases, leaving 12 bases between the germline ends. CDR1 and CDR2 (germline): LGHDT, YNNKEL (reference sequence). This chain's CDR3 is CASSQDVAGITEAFF. CDR3 nucleotide sequence: TGTGCCAGCAGCCAAGATGTTGCAGGAATCACTGAAGCTTTCTTT.

V and J are TRBV5-1 and TRBJ1-1, with a tentative D call TRBD1 (6 bases). Deletions cut 0 bases from V and 1 base from J, with 7 bases between. The CDR3 consists of 14 residues. Germline loops: CDR1 SGHRS, CDR2 YFSETQ. The CDR3 reads CASSLEDRNTEAFF. The DNA for the CDR3 is TGCGCCAGCAGCTTGGAGGACAGGAACACTGAAGCTTTCTTT.

The chain combines TRBV5-1 with TRBJ1-3; 7 positions agree with TRBD1. CDR1 and CDR2 from the germline V gene are SGHRS and YFSETQ. Trimming removed 4 bases from V and 1 base from J; junction bases left unmatched: 14. The CDR3 sequence is 18 residues long. The CDR3 protein is CASSPLPLGDSSGNTIYF. CDR3 bases: TGCGCCAGCAGCCCGCTCCCGCTTGGGGACAGTTCTGGAAACACCATATATTTT.

This rearrangement joins TRBV5-6 to TRBJ2-1; 7 bases match TRBD1. CDR3 size: 16 residues. The germline gives CDR1 SGHDT, CDR2 YYEEEE. Losses at the gene ends were 7 bases for V and 3 bases for J; bases not matched to a gene: 13. The CDR3 protein is CASLSFRDSFYNEQFF. In DNA form, the CDR3 reads TGTGCCAGCCTCTCCTTCCGGGACAGCTTCTACAATGAGCAGTTCTTC. Complete variable domain (other parts from reference TRBV5-6 and TRBJ2-1): DAGVTQSPTHLIKTRGQQVTLRCSPKSGHDTVSWYQQALGQGPQFIFQYYEEEERQRGNFPDRFSGHQFPNYSSELNVNALLLGDSALYLCASLSFRDSFYNEQFFGPGTRLTVL.

Remarks on this clone: Sequence at one end of the junction differs from germline and may be a read error. The chain combines TRBV7-7 with TRBJ2-5, with D possibly matching TRBD2 (6 bases). CDR3 length equals 14 residues. Germline loops: CDR1 SSHAT, CDR2 FNYEAQ (reference sequence). In nucleotides, the CDR3 is TGTGCTAGCAGCTTTTGGGGACTCCAAGAGACCCAGTACTTC. Residues: CASSFWGLQETQYF. Complete variable domain (other parts from reference TRBV7-7 and TRBJ2-5): GAGVSQSPRYKVTKRGQDVTLRCDPISSHATLYWYQQALGQGPEFLTYFNYEAQPDKSGLPSDRFSAERPEGSISTLTIQRTEQRDSAMYRCASSFWGLQETQYFGPGTRLLVL.

The CDR3, as DNA: TGTGCCAGCATAACCGGGACAGCGAACACCGGGGAGCTGTTTTTT. It specifies CASITGTANTGELFF. The chain employs TRBV6-5 and TRBJ2-2, with 7 bases fitting TRBD1. With 7 bases clipped from V and 0 bases from J, the junction kept 5 bases outside the gene matches. The CDR3 is 15 residues long. From germline, CDR1 is MNHEY and CDR2 SVGAGI.